The entry below describes one TCR beta chain. Its cognate antigen is unknown. This sample stems from a study of cytomegalovirus exposure and HLA in healthy donors. General study points: Accurate predictions that matched the HLA-A and HLA-B alleles of most subjects were reportedly made from TCR beta sequences. In vitro testing confirmed a few CMV-associated chains as specific for CMV antigens. The authors listed roughly 150 TCR beta chains as cytomegalovirus-associated. Earlier analysis looked at TCR beta V segments, and most were productive about 87% or about 30% of the time.

CDR1 is SGDLS and CDR2 is YYNGEE in the germline V gene. The trim removed 3 bases at V and 5 bases at J, leaving 6 bases unmatched. This CDR3 is 15 amino acids long. The study ran its PCR with 60 Vbeta and 13 Jbeta primers. Method: immunoSEQ multiplex PCR; TCRdb's copy keeps in-frame clones and lacks some. The sample consists of 99,000 or so clones, over 9.5% of them appearing once. The genes are TRBV9 and TRBJ2-1; TRBD2 matches at 9 bases. The origin of this receptor is a man aged 35 to 55 in good health and CMV-seropositive. Material for sequencing was PBMCs. The CDR3 nucleotides are TGTGCCAGCAGCGGGCCGGGACTAGCAGACAATGAGCAGTTCTTC. As protein: CASSGPGLADNEQFF.